Listed here is a single T cell receptor beta chain. Clones were sequenced by immunoSEQ multiplex PCR, and TCRdb holds only the in-frame ones, with some missing. The table has about 170,000 clones, 80% to 95% seen once. These data are taken from a study of T cell responses to AZD1222 COVID-19 vaccine. The TCR sequence derives from an adult in good health. The source was peripheral blood, collected on day 0 of AZD1222 vaccination.

The CDR3 spells CASSLQGRRETQYF. The CDR3 coding sequence is TGTGCCAGCAGCTTGCAGGGGCGGCGGGAGACCCAGTACTTC. The chain joins TRBV5-4 to TRBJ2-5; D may be TRBD1 (6 bases). The CDR3 runs 14 residues. Trimming removed 1 base at V and 5 bases at J, with 12 bases between. Germline V CDR1 and CDR2: SGHNT, YYREEE (reference sequence).